The present T cell receptor (beta chain) was sequenced within a study of cytomegalovirus exposure and HLA in healthy donors. All donors participated as healthy donors of bone marrow. Turning to this clone: Its antigen is unidentified.

Study-wide points: CMV serostatus was the only immune exposure information that was available. The authors assumed roughly uniform sequencing depth across donors for presence/absence analyses.

Use of 60 Vbeta and 13 Jbeta primers characterized the PCR. Produced via immunoSEQ multiplex PCR; TCRdb's table is partial and in-frame only. This table has roughly 200,000 clones, 80% to 85% appearing once. The CDR3 is 14 residues long. Trimming took 3 bases from V and 5 from J, leaving 16 bases between them. Germline lookup yields CDR1 GTSNPN and CDR2 SVGIG (reference sequence). What was sequenced was PBMCs. The chain has TRBV30 and TRBJ1-2; D unresolved. The sequence came from a woman younger than 30 in good health and CMV-seronegative. The CDR3 DNA reads as TGTGCCTGGAGCGGGGTACCTTGGGGTTATGGCTACACCTTC. It codes for CAWSGVPWGYGYTF.